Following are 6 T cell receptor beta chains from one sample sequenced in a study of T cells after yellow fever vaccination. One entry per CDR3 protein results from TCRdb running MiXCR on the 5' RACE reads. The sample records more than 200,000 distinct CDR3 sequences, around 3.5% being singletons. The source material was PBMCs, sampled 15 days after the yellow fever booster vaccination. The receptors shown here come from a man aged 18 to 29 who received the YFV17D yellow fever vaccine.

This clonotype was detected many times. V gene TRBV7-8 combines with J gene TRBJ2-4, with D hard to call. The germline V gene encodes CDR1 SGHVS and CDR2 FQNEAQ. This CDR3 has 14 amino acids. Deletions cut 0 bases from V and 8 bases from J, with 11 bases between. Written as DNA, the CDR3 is TGTGCCAGCAGCTTAGCGGGATATTGGGACATTCAGTACTTC. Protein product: CASSLAGYWDIQYF.

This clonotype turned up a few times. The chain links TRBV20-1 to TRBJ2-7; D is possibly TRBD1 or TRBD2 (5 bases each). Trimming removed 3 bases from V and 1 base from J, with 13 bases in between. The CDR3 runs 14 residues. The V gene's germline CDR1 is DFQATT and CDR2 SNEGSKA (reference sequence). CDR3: CSARRGRSSYEQYV. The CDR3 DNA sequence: TGCAGTGCTAGGAGGGGTAGGAGTTCCTACGAGCAGTACGTC.

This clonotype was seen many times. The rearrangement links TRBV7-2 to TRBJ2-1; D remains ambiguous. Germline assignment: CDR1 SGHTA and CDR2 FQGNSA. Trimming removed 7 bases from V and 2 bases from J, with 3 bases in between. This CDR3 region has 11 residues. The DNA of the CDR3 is TGTGCCAGCACTACCTACAATGAGCAGTTCTTC. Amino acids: CASTTYNEQFF. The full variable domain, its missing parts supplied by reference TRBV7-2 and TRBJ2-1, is GAGVSQSPSNKVTEKGKDVELRCDPISGHTALYWYRQSLGQGLEFLIYFQGNSAPDKSGLPSDRFSAERTGGSVSTLTIQRTQQEDSAVYLCASTTYNEQFFGPGTRLTVL.

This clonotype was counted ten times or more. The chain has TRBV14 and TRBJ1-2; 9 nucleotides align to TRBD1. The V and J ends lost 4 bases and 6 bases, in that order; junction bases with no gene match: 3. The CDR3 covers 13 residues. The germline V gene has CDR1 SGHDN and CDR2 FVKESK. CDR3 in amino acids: CASSPRTGDGYTF. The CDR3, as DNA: TGTGCCAGCAGCCCCCGGACAGGGGATGGCTACACCTTC.

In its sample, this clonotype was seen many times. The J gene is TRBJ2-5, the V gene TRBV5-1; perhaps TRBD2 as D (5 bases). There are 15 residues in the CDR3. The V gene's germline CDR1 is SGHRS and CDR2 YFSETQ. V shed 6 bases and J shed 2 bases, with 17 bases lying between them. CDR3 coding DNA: TGCGCCAGCACCTCCCCGGAGGCCAGACAAGAGACCCAGTACTTC. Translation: CASTSPEARQETQYF.

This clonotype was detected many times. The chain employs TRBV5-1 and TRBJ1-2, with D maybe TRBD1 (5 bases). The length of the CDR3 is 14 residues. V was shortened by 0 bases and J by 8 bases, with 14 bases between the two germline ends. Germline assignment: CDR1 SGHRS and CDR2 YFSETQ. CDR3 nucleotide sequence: TGCGCCAGCAGCTTGGGGACCCCCGAGGGGGGCTACACCTTC. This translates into CASSLGTPEGGYTF.